Shown below are 29 T cell receptor beta chains from a single sample sequenced in a study of OX40 agonist ivuxolimab in advanced cancers. Repertoires were generated with immunoSEQ multiplex PCR, while TCRdb's copy carries only in-frame clones and drops some. The sample holds fewer than 85,000 clones, 90% to 95% seen once. The sequencing here drew on CD4+ or CD8+ T cells sorted from blood, taken in a trial of the OX40 agonist ivuxolimab. The receptor set was obtained from an adult with an advanced solid tumor such as melanoma, head and neck, liver or kidney cancer.

The rearrangement links TRBV28 to TRBJ1-5, with TRBD1 identical over 7 bases. Germline values: CDR1 MDHEN, CDR2 SYDVKM. CDR3 length: 15 residues. Germline trimming cut 6 bases from V and 3 bases from J; bases unmatched to any gene: 8. This chain's CDR3 is CASRPGTVFNQPQHF. DNA of the CDR3: TGTGCCAGCAGACCCGGGACAGTCTTCAATCAGCCCCAGCATTTT.

The chain uses TRBV19 and TRBJ2-7, with 9 bases matching TRBD1. Germline V gene data show CDR1 as LNHDA and CDR2 as SQIVND (reference sequence). This CDR3 comprises 15 residues. V shed 5 bases and J 3 bases; nucleotides not matched to a gene: 8. The CDR3 loop reads CASSLRGTGFYEQYF. CDR3 bases: TGTGCCAGTAGTCTCCGGGGGACAGGGTTCTACGAGCAGTACTTC.

This clone was detected only once. This chain links TRBV15 with TRBJ2-1; TRBD2 matches 7 bases. Germline-derived CDR1 and CDR2 are LNHNV and YYDKDF (reference sequence). This CDR3 is 16 amino acids long. The V gene end was trimmed by 7 bases and the J gene end by 1 base; junction bases not matched to a gene: 10. CDR3 residues: CATTTGGEGSYNEQFF. As DNA, the CDR3 is TGTGCCACCACCACGGGCGGGGAGGGGTCCTACAATGAGCAGTTCTTC.

This clone was counted once. The chain uses TRBV30 and TRBJ2-3; D possibly uses TRBD1 or TRBD2 (5 bases each). Germline lookup yields CDR1 GTSNPN and CDR2 SVGIG (reference sequence). The CDR3 runs to 14 residues. The germline V and J ends were trimmed by 3 bases and 2 bases, with 12 bases remaining between them. The CDR3 DNA sequence: TGTGCCTGGAGGATCGGGGCAGACACAGATACGCAGTATTTT. Its translation is CAWRIGADTDTQYF.

The CDR3 loop reads CASSRGQGGQIQETQYF. CDR3 nucleotides: TGTGCCAGCAGCCGCGGACAGGGGGGCCAAATCCAAGAGACCCAGTACTTC. This chain joins TRBV5-8 and TRBJ2-5, with TRBD1 identical over 10 bases. J gave up 1 base and V 4 bases, and 10 bases lay outside the gene matches. The length of the CDR3 is 17 residues. CDR1 and CDR2 from the germline V gene are SGHTS and YDEGEE.

This clone was seen a handful of times. This chain uses TRBV5-4 with TRBJ2-3; 13 bases match TRBD2. This CDR3 has 16 amino acids. Per the germline V gene, CDR1 is SGHNT and CDR2 is YYREEE (reference sequence). V shed 5 bases and J 2 bases; nucleotides not matched to a gene: 5. The CDR3 reads CASSFGLAGVTDTQYF. CDR3 in DNA: TGTGCCAGCAGTTTCGGACTAGCGGGAGTCACAGATACGCAGTATTTT.

The chain carries TRBV5-4 and TRBJ2-2, with 8 positions matching TRBD2. Germline lookup yields CDR1 SGHNT and CDR2 YYREEE (reference sequence). J gave up 4 bases and V 4 bases, and 15 bases lay outside the gene matches. The CDR3 is 18 residues long. CDR3 amino acids: CASSRLDGLAGGTGELFF. The DNA of the CDR3 is TGTGCCAGCAGCCGCCTGGACGGCCTAGCGGGTGGCACCGGGGAGCTGTTTTTT.

J is TRBJ2-1 and V is TRBV27, with TRBD1 identical over 12 bases. The CDR3 covers 15 residues. The V gene's germline CDR1 is MNHEY and CDR2 SMNVEV (reference sequence). V lost 8 bases to trimming and J lost 15 bases; unmatched junction nucleotides: 17. The CDR3 loop reads CASLSPGQGAGGRFF. The DNA of the CDR3 is TGTGCCAGCCTCAGCCCGGGACAGGGGGCCGGGGGTAGGTTCTTC.

The rearrangement joins TRBV18 to TRBJ2-3; 10 bases line up with TRBD1. From germline, CDR1 is KGHSH and CDR2 LQKENI. The CDR3 length is 14 residues. Losses at the gene ends were 3 bases for V and 5 bases for J; bases not matched to a gene: 2. CDR3 region: CASSPGTGVDTQYF. The CDR3 bases are TGTGCCAGCTCACCGGGGACAGGGGTAGATACGCAGTATTTT.

V usage is TRBV7-9 and J usage is TRBJ2-6; D is perhaps TRBD2 (6 bases). The V and J ends lost 5 bases and 0 bases respectively, with 14 bases between them. The CDR3 length is 17 residues. Germline lookup yields CDR1 SEHNR and CDR2 FQNEAQ (reference sequence). CDR3 loop: CASSLVGGGSGANVLTF. The CDR3 nucleotides are TGTGCCAGCAGCCTAGTGGGGGGTGGCTCTGGGGCCAACGTCCTGACTTTC.

The chain carries TRBV19 and TRBJ1-1; the D gene is possibly TRBD1 (5 bases). Trimming shortened V by 5 bases and J by 3 bases, and 16 bases separated the two germline ends. The germline V gene has CDR1 LNHDA and CDR2 SQIVND (reference sequence). The CDR3 is 15 residues long. The DNA for the CDR3 is TGTGCCAGTAGTCCAACGCAGGGCAAATACACTGAAGCTTTCTTT. This sequence encodes CASSPTQGKYTEAFF. The full variable domain, completed using reference TRBV19 and TRBJ1-1, is DGGITQSPKYLFRKEGQNVTLSCEQNLNHDAMYWYRQDPGQGLRLIYYSQIVNDFQKGDIAEGYSVSREKKESFPLTVTSAQKNPTAFYLCASSPTQGKYTEAFFGQGTRLTVV.

This chain connects TRBV5-1 to TRBJ2-3; TRBD2 matches 8 bases. V lost 5 bases and J lost 5; bases outside the gene matches: 22. The germline V gene has CDR1 SGHRS and CDR2 YFSETQ. This CDR3 is built from 19 residues. The CDR3 region is CASRSTGGLAGRSRDTQYF. Written as DNA, the CDR3 is TGCGCCAGCAGATCGACAGGAGGATTAGCGGGGAGAAGTCGAGATACGCAGTATTTT.

CDR3 nucleotides: TGTGCCAGCAGTTACATCATGGGGGGAACTAATGAAAAACTGTTTTTT. Protein sequence: CASSYIMGGTNEKLFF. The V and J genes are TRBV2 and TRBJ1-4; D might be TRBD1 (5 bases). From germline, CDR1 is SNHLY and CDR2 FYNNEI. The V end lost 5 bases, the J end lost 1 base, and 14 bases lay between the germline ends. There are 16 residues in the CDR3.

The rearrangement uses TRBV4-1 and TRBJ2-7; 9 positions agree with TRBD2. Germline CDR1 is MGHRA and CDR2 is YSYEKL. This CDR3 has 15 amino acids. V dropped 4 bases and J dropped 2; count of bases not matched to a gene: 6. The chain's CDR3 is CASSRQLAGTYEQYF. The CDR3 DNA sequence: TGCGCCAGCAGCCGCCAGCTAGCGGGGACCTACGAGCAGTACTTC.

This chain connects TRBV7-2 to TRBJ2-2; 7 positions match TRBD2. The germline V gene has CDR1 SGHTA and CDR2 FQGNSA. V lost 1 base and J lost 4; bases outside the gene matches: 6. CDR3 size: 16 residues. For the CDR3, the DNA is TGTGCCAGCAGCTTAGGCGTAGCTAGCGGCACCGGGGAGCTGTTTTTT. Its translation: CASSLGVASGTGELFF.

The V call is TRBV7-2, the J call TRBJ2-1, with 9 bases lining up with TRBD1. The V and J ends lost 5 bases and 5 bases, in that order; junction bases with no gene match: 7. Germline CDR1 reads SGHTA; CDR2 reads FQGNSA. The CDR3 consists of 15 residues. The CDR3, as DNA: TGTGCCAGCAGCAGAGGGACAGGGCGAGACAATGAGCAGTTCTTC. This gives the protein CASSRGTGRDNEQFF.

The V call is TRBV7-3, the J call TRBJ2-7; 9 nucleotides line up with TRBD2. The CDR3 is made up of 17 amino acids. With 3 bases clipped from V and 2 bases from J, the junction kept 11 bases outside the gene matches. Germline CDR1 SGHTA, CDR2 FQGTGA. CDR3 sequence (DNA): TGTGCCAGCAGCTTGAAAGGCGGGAGGGTCAGCACCTACGAGCAGTACTTC. Its protein product is CASSLKGGRVSTYEQYF.

The chain has TRBV6-1 and TRBJ1-5; the D is unclear. The CDR3 sequence is 15 residues long. The germline CDR1 and CDR2 sequences are MNHNS and SASEGT. V lost 6 bases and J 0 bases, leaving 12 bases between the germline ends. CDR3 amino acids: CASRHVRNSNQPQHF. CDR3 nucleotides: TGTGCCAGCAGACATGTAAGAAATAGCAATCAGCCCCAGCATTTT.

This chain connects TRBV18 to TRBJ1-6; D ambiguous. CDR1 and CDR2 from the germline V gene are KGHSH and LQKENI. Trimming removed 5 bases from V and 7 bases from J, with 3 bases in between. The CDR3 runs to 11 residues. The CDR3 loop is CASSGNSPLHF. CDR3 DNA: TGTGCCAGCTCAGGGAATTCACCCCTCCACTTT.

As regards this clone: The sample has other DNA sequences that encode this CDR3 too. J is TRBJ2-7 and V is TRBV7-2, with 10 bases matching TRBD2. The ends lost 5 bases at V and 0 bases at J; junction bases unmatched: 4. The CDR3 is 15 amino acids. CDR1 and CDR2 (germline): SGHTA, FQGNSA. CDR3: CASSRTSGSSYEQYF. CDR3 bases: TGTGCCAGCAGCCGGACTAGCGGTAGCTCCTACGAGCAGTACTTC. Together with reference TRBV7-2 and TRBJ2-7, the CDR3 gives the full variable domain: GAGVSQSPSNKVTEKGKDVELRCDPISGHTALYWYRQSLGQGLEFLIYFQGNSAPDKSGLPSDRFSAERTGGSVSTLTIQRTQQEDSAVYLCASSRTSGSSYEQYFGPGTRLTVT.

The sample holds one count of this clone. This chain links TRBV6-1 with TRBJ2-7, with TRBD2 identical over 12 bases. Germline V gene data show CDR1 as MNHNS and CDR2 as SASEGT. The CDR3 is 14 residues long. The trim removed 6 bases at V and 7 bases at J, leaving 7 bases unmatched. DNA of the CDR3: TGTGCCAGCAGACTACTAGCGGGAGGTGGTGAGCAGTACTTC. This translates into CASRLLAGGGEQYF.

The rearrangement uses TRBV5-1 and TRBJ2-5, with TRBD1 matching 8 bases. The CDR3 is 17 residues long. The V gene's germline CDR1 is SGHRS and CDR2 YFSETQ. V was pared by 5 bases and J by 5 bases, with 17 bases of the junction left unmatched. The CDR3 DNA reads as TGCGCCAGCAGACCCAGGACAGGGATTTTTGGATTGGAGACCCAGTACTTC. Protein product: CASRPRTGIFGLETQYF.

The chain links TRBV28 to TRBJ2-1; a weak D match, TRBD1 (6 bases). Trimming took 6 bases from V and 9 from J, leaving 12 bases between them. Germline V gives CDR1 MDHEN, CDR2 SYDVKM. The CDR3 is 12 amino acids. The CDR3 reads CASSRTGPEQFF. The CDR3, as DNA: TGTGCCAGCAGCCGAACAGGGCCTGAGCAGTTCTTC.

The chain couples TRBV6-6 to TRBJ2-1, with TRBD1 matching over 9 bases. In germline, CDR1 is MNHNY, CDR2 SVGAGI (reference sequence). This CDR3 is built from 13 residues. V trimming: 11 bases; J trimming: 4 bases; junction bases outside the gene matches: 6. CDR3 sequence reads: CAGGTGTYNEQFF. The CDR3 coding sequence is TGTGCCGGGGGGACAGGGACGTACAATGAGCAGTTCTTC.

The chain recombines TRBV18 with TRBJ1-5; 11 bases fit TRBD1. From germline, CDR1 is KGHSH and CDR2 LQKENI. Trimming cost V 4 bases and J 3 bases; bases outside gene matches: 2. The CDR3 is made up of 15 amino acids. The DNA of the CDR3 is TGTGCCAGCTCACGGGACAGGGGGGACAATCAGCCCCAGCATTTT. Protein: CASSRDRGDNQPQHF.

The chain couples TRBV6-5 to TRBJ2-7, with 7 bases fitting TRBD1. The V gene end was trimmed by 2 bases and the J gene end by 4 bases; junction bases not matched to a gene: 8. The CDR3 has 15 amino acids. CDR1 and CDR2 (germline): MNHEY, SVGAGI. This CDR3 reads CASSYPQGVRYEQYF. The CDR3 DNA follows: TGTGCCAGCAGTTACCCGCAGGGGGTGAGGTACGAGCAGTACTTC.

This clone was seen only once. V and J are TRBV11-2 and TRBJ1-4; 8 bases fit TRBD1. After removal of 3 bases from V and 2 bases from J, the junction contained 5 bases not matched to a gene. Germline CDR1 and CDR2: SGHAT and FQNNGV. The CDR3 consists of 16 residues. Written as DNA, the CDR3 is TGTGCCAGCAGCTTTGGCAGGGGGCGTACTAATGAAAAACTGTTTTTT. Its protein product is CASSFGRGRTNEKLFF. Full variable domain (missing parts from reference TRBV11-2 and TRBJ1-4): EAGVAQSPRYKIIEKRQSVAFWCNPISGHATLYWYQQILGQGPKLLIQFQNNGVVDDSQLPKDRFSAERLKGVDSTLKIQPAKLEDSAVYLCASSFGRGRTNEKLFFGSGTQLSVL.

This clone is a singleton in its sample. The V gene is TRBV30, the J gene TRBJ2-1, with D possibly matching TRBD2 (5 bases). V lost 4 bases, J lost 5 bases, and 18 bases lay in between. The CDR3 runs to 15 residues. Germline V CDR1 and CDR2: GTSNPN, SVGIG (reference sequence). The CDR3, as DNA: TGTGCCTGGAACGGCGACTTTGACGGGGACAATGAGCAGTTCTTC. This translates into CAWNGDFDGDNEQFF.

The chain couples TRBV11-2 to TRBJ2-7; 7 nucleotides align to TRBD2. The CDR3 contains 16 residues. Trimming took 1 base from V and 0 from J; bases not matched to a gene: 6. The germline V gene encodes CDR1 SGHAT and CDR2 FQNNGV. The chain's CDR3 is CASSLVSTSDSYEQYF. The CDR3 nucleotides read TGTGCCAGCAGCTTAGTGAGTACTAGCGACTCCTACGAGCAGTACTTC.